What follows are 15 T cell receptor beta chains derived from one specimen sequenced in a study of CD8+CD57+ T cells in acquired aplastic anemia (dated by TCRdb to 2017 to 2018). Sequencing was performed on an Illumina HiSeq 2000. TCR beta VDJ combination and CDR3 sequence profiling used genomic DNA as the template. TCRdb redid the processing of the public reads, applying fastp at Q25 and MiXCR, and retained in-frame beta chains. Entries are consolidated by CDR3 protein sequence, retaining the most common genes and DNA. The sample includes roughly 250,000 distinct CDR3 sequences, with around 82% observed a single time. The ten largest make up 40% to 55% of the sample. Expansion of CD8+CD57+ cells had been shown by flow cytometry in the patients chosen for sequencing. Sequences were obtained from sorted CD4+, CD8+, or CD8+CD57+ T cells (not recorded which) from PBMCs. The receptors were sampled from a human donor with aplastic anemia.

On this clonotype: No conserved phenylalanine or tryptophan ends this CDR3, so it is likely a read error. The DNA is left out, because the CDR3 cannot be placed on it with certainty; the CDR3 is given as TCRdb lists it. The V and J genes are TRBV7-8 and TRBJ2-5. The CDR3 is 12 residues long, counting both termini. The germline V gene has CDR1 SGHVS and CDR2 FQNEAQ. The CDR3 is CAGSLARETDTQ.

As for this clonotype: The junction departs from germline at one end; a sequencing error may be responsible. The chain couples TRBV7-2 to TRBJ2-3; D may be TRBD2 (7 bases). This CDR3 comprises 15 residues. Germline V gene lookup returns CDR1 SGHTA and CDR2 FQGNSA. CDR3 protein: CASSLGGGADYAHYF. As DNA, the CDR3 is TGTGCCAGCAGCTTAGGGGGGGGCGCCGACTATGCGCACTATTTT.

As to this clonotype: One end of the junction is discordant with germline, which a read error may explain. The chain combines TRBV2 with TRBJ2-5; D is perhaps TRBD2 (5 bases). The V gene's germline CDR1 is SNHLY and CDR2 FYNNEI. The CDR3 has 16 amino acids. The CDR3 DNA is TGTGCCAGCGGTGACGGGCGTACGAAAACGGAGGAGTCTGAGTACTTC. Residues: CASGDGRTKTEESEYF.

The J gene is TRBJ2-3, the V gene TRBV7-9; no clear D gene. The CDR3 length is 14 residues. Trimming removed 3 bases at V and 8 bases at J, with 15 bases between. The germline V gene encodes CDR1 SEHNR and CDR2 FQNEAQ (reference sequence). In nucleotides, the CDR3 is TGTGCCAGCAGCTTCGCGGACGGTTCTCCTACGCAGTATTTT. It is translated as CASSFADGSPTQYF.

Remarks on this clonotype: The junction shows a germline mismatch at one end, possibly a read error. This chain connects TRBV29-1 to TRBJ2-3; D possibly matches TRBD1 or TRBD2 (5 bases each). CDR3 size: 14 residues. Germline CDR1 is SQVTM and CDR2 is ANQGSEA. This chain's CDR3 is CSATGAGSTDTQYF. The CDR3 DNA follows: TGCAGCGCGACCGGGGCAGGAAGCACCGATACGCAGTATTTT.

This chain joins TRBV7-6 and TRBJ2-1, with D perhaps TRBD2 (6 bases). CDR1 and CDR2 from the germline V gene are SGHVS and FNYEAQ. Trimming pared 7 bases from V and 13 bases from J, leaving 29 bases between. CDR3 size: 16 residues. DNA for the CDR3: TGTGCCAGCACCTTTCGGAGGGTCGCCTCTGGGGCCAACCAGTTCTTC. Its protein product is CASTFRRVASGANQFF.

The chain links TRBV7-8 to TRBJ2-7; D gene ambiguous. The CDR3 totals 18 residues. Between the trimmed V and J ends, which lost 2 bases and 4 bases, there was a span of 24 bases. CDR1 and CDR2 (germline): SGHVS, FQNEAQ. Here the CDR3 reads CASSLHAGAETLYYEQYV. The CDR3, as DNA: TGTGCCAGCAGCTTACATGCAGGCGCCGAAACGCTGTATTACGAGCAGTACGTC.

This rearrangement joins TRBV19 to TRBJ2-1; 13 bases align to TRBD2. The CDR3 sequence is 15 residues long. Germline V gives CDR1 LNHDA, CDR2 SQIVND (reference sequence). With 9 bases clipped from V and 10 bases from J, the junction kept 12 bases outside the gene matches. The CDR3 is CASSFTSGGAWEQFF. The CDR3, as DNA: TGTGCCAGCAGCTTCACTAGCGGGGGGGCGTGGGAGCAGTTCTTC.

Details on this clonotype: The junction differs from germline at one of its ends, possibly a read error. The genes are TRBV7-3 and TRBJ1-1; tentatively, D is TRBD1 (5 bases). CDR3 length equals 14 residues. The V gene's germline CDR1 is SGHTA and CDR2 FQGTGA. The CDR3 DNA is TGTGCCAGCAGCGGGGAGGTGGGACTTTCTCAACCCCACTTT. This gives the protein CASSGEVGLSQPHF.

This clonotype was counted between two and nine times. This chain links TRBV5-5 with TRBJ1-5; a weak D match, TRBD1 (5 bases). There are 14 residues in the CDR3. Germline CDR1 reads SGHKS; CDR2 reads YYEKEE (reference sequence). The V end lost 5 bases, the J end lost 7 bases, and 16 bases lay between the germline ends. The CDR3 here is CASSPEGWWQPQHF. In DNA, the CDR3 is TGTGCCAGCAGTCCGGAGGGGTGGTGGCAGCCCCAGCATTTT.

This clonotype was recorded a few times. Compared with germline, one end of the junction differs, possibly owing to a read error. V and J are TRBV7-8 and TRBJ2-3; either TRBD1 or TRBD2 may fit D (5 bases each). Germline V CDR1 and CDR2: SGHVS, FQNEAQ. The CDR3 has 13 amino acids. CDR3 in amino acids: CASSFHPDGTPFF. CDR3 nucleotides: TGTGCCAGCAGCTTTCATCCAGACGGGACGCCGTTTTTC.

This clonotype was seen only once. This chain connects TRBV7-3 to TRBJ1-2; 9 positions match TRBD1. V dropped 6 bases and J dropped 6; count of bases not matched to a gene: 11. There are 15 residues in the CDR3. CDR1 is SGHTA, CDR2 FQGTGA, per germline. The DNA for the CDR3 is TGTGCCAGCAGTCGCGCCGGGACAGGGACAGATGGCTACACCTTC. Translation: CASSRAGTGTDGYTF.

Comment on this clonotype: Given the absence of the conserved phenylalanine or tryptophan at the CDR3 end, a read error is likely. It is unclear where the CDR3 begins or ends on the DNA, so no DNA is shown, and the CDR3 is as TCRdb lists it. V and J are TRBV2 and TRBJ1-1; the table's TRBD1 call for D was not verified on the DNA. Germline loops: CDR1 SNHLY, CDR2 FYNNEI. Including both end residues, the CDR3 is 15 amino acids long. The CDR3 reads CASGDGGTETQYVCS.

This clonotype was counted between two and nine times. Here the CDR3 DNA reads TGCGCCAGCAGCCAGGGGACTCAGCCCCAGCATTTT. Protein sequence: CASSQGTQPQHF. This chain links TRBV4-3 with TRBJ1-5, with a tentative D call TRBD1 (5 bases). The CDR3 loop spans 12 amino acids. V was shortened by 3 bases and J by 6 bases, with 6 bases between the two germline ends. The germline gives CDR1 LGHNA, CDR2 YSLEER.

This chain uses TRBV10-3 with TRBJ1-1; TRBD1 is a possible D gene (6 bases). This CDR3 has 13 residues. From germline, CDR1 is ENHRY and CDR2 SYGVKD. The V and J ends lost 10 bases and 2 bases respectively, with 14 bases between them. CDR3 bases: TGTGCCAACTGGGACAATGGAAACACTGAAGCTTTCTTT. Amino acid sequence: CANWDNGNTEAFF.